This T cell receptor beta chain was captured by sequencing in a study of T-cell memory formation after mild COVID-19. Study-level information: TCR clusters were mostly confined to one donor each. The study, taken as a whole, reports: There was no confirmation that second-wave clones peaking on day 37 were SARS-CoV-2 specific.

TCRdb re-derived calls from the 5' RACE reads in MiXCR, one entry per CDR3 protein. The repertoire has approximately 350,000 distinct CDR3 sequences, 10% to 15% of them found once; the top ten carry about a fifth. This CDR3 has 13 residues. Germline V gene sequence: CDR1 SGHRS, CDR2 YFSETQ. V gave up 4 bases and J gave up 4 bases; unmatched junction bases: 2. This clonotype has at least ten counts. Antigen unknown. The chain employs TRBV5-1 and TRBJ1-5; 7 bases are shared with TRBD1. The sequenced sample was PBMCs or a T cell subset sorted from them (not recorded which). This receptor was taken from a man younger than 30 who had mild COVID-19 (a few samples of this study predate the infection). Cell type and time point are not known. CDR3 nucleotides: TGCGCCAGCAGCCAGGGGGGGAATCAGCCCCAGCATTTT. Its translation: CASSQGGNQPQHF.